This TCR beta chain is drawn from a study of T cells in tuberculosis. Sorting used thawed, overnight-rested PBMC stained with anti-CD3, a viability dye and GMM-loaded CD1B tetramer. The CD1B tetramers carried C32 glucose monomycolate purified from Rhodococcus equi. Each donor contributed roughly 100,000 sorted tetramer-negative cells. Repertoires were generated with immunoSEQ multiplex PCR, while TCRdb's copy carries only in-frame clones and drops some. The repertoire includes some 60,000 clones, around 81% of them detected once, and 9.5% to 15% sits in the top ten. The CDR3 runs to 15 residues. On this clone: Sequence at one end of the junction differs from germline and may be a read error.

The specimen was CD1b-GMM tetramer-negative cells sorted from PBMCs. V gene TRBV23-1 combines with J gene TRBJ2-7; no clear D. TRBV23-1 is an ORF; its function is uncertain. The clonotype originates from an adult woman with latent tuberculosis. The CDR3 DNA follows: TGCGCCAGCAGTCACTCCATGAGAGTCTCCCACGAGCAGTACTTC. This codes for CASSHSMRVSHEQYF.